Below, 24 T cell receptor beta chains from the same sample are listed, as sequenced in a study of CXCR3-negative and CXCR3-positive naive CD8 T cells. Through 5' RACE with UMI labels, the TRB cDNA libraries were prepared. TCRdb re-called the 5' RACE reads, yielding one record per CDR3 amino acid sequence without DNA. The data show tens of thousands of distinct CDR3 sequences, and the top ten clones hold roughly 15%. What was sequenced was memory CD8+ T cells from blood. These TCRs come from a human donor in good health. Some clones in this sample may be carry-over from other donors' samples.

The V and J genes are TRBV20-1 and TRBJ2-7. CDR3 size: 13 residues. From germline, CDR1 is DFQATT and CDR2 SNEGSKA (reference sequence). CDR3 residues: CRVWWREIYEQYF.

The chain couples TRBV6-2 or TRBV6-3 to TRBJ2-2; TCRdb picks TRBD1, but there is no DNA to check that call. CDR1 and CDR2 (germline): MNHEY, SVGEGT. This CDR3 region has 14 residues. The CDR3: CASSPGQDSGELFF.

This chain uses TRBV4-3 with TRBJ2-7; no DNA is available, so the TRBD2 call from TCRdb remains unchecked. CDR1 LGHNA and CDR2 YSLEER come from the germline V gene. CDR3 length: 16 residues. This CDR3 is CASSQDPAGGYYEQYF.

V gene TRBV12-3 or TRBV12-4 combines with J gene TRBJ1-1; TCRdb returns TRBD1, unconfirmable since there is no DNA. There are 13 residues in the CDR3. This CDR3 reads CASSWGRNTEAFF.

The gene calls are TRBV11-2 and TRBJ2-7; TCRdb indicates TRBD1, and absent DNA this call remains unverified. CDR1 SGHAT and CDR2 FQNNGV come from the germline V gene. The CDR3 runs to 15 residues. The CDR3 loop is CASSLGTGGLYEQYF.

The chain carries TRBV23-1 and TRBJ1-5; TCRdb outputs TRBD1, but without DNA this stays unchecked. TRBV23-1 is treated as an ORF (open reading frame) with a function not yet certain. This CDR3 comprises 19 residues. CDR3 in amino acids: CASSQTPPCRRRNNQPQHF.

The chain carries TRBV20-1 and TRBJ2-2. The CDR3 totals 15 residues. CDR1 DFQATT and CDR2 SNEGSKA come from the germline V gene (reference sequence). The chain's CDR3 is CSALIAQANTGELFF.

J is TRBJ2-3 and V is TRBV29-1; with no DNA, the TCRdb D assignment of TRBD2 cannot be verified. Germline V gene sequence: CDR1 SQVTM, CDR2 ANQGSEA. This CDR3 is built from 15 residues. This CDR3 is CSVRLAGVSSDTQYF.

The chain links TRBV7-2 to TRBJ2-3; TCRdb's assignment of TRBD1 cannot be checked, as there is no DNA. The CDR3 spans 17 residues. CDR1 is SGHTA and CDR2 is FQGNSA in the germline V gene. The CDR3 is CASSLPSRGPSTDTQYF.

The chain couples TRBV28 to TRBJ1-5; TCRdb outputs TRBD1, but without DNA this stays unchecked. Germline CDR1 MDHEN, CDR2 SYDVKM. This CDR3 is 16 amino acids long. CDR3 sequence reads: CASSLTGTYDNQPQHF.

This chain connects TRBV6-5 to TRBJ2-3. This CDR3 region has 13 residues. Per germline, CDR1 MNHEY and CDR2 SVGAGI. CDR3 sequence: CASRMDFTDTQYF.

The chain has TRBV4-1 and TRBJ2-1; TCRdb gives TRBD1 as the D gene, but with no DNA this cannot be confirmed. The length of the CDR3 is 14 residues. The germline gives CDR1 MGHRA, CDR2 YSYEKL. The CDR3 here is CASSQEGGYNEQFF.

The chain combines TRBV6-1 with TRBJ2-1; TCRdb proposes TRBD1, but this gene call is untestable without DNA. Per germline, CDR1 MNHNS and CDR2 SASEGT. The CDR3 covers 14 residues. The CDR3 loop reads CASSAGQGPDEQFF.

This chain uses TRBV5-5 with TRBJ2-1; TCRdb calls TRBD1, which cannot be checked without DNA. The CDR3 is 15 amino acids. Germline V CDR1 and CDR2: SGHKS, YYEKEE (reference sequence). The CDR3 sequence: CASSSDRDGYNEQFF.

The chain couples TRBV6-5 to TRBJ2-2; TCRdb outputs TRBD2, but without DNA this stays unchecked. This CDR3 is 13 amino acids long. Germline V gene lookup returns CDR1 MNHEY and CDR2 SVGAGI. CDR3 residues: CASSYYGGGELFF.

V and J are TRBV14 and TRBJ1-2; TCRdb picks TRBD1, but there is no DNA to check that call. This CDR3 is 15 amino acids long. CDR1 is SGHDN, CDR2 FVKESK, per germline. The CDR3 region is CASSQETRGPYGYTF.

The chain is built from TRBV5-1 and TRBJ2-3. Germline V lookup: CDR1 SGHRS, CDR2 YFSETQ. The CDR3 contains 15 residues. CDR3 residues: CASSSSVESTDTQYF.

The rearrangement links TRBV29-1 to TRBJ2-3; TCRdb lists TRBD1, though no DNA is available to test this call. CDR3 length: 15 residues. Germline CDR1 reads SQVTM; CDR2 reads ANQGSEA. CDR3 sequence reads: CSAIQDRDSTDTQYF.

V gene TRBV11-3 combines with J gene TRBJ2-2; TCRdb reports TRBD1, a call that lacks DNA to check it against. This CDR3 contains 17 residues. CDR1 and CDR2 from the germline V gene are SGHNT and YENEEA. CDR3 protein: CASSPRMGELNTGELFF.

The chain's CDR3 is CASSELGTEIQETQYF. The chain joins TRBV18 to TRBJ2-5; the TCRdb D gene call, TRBD1, has no DNA to confirm it. Germline V gene data show CDR1 as KGHSH and CDR2 as LQKENI. CDR3 length: 16 amino acids.

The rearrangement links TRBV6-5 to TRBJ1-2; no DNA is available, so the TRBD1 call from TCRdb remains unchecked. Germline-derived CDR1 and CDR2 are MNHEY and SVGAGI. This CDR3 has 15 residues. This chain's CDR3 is CASTLRRGPRDGYTF.

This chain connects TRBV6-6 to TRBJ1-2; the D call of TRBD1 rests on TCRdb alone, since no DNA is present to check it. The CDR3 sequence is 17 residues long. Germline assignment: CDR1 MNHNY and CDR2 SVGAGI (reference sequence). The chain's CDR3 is CASSPDHDLLGVYGYTF.

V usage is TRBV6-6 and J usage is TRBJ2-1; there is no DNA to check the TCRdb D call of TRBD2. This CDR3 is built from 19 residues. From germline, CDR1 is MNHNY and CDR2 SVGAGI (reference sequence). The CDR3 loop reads CASSYSTGFKTSGEDEQFF.

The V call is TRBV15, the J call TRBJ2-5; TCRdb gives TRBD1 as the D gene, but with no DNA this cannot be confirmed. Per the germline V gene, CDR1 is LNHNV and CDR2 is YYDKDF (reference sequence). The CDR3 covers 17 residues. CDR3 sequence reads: CATSRAPDGIGRETQYF.